A single sample is the source of the 8 T cell receptor beta chains below, sequenced in a study of OX40 agonist ivuxolimab in advanced cancers. Using immunoSEQ multiplex PCR, the repertoire was profiled, and TCRdb retains in-frame clones only, with some absent. Of around 77,000 clones in the sample, around 78% were seen once. This specimen was CD4+ or CD8+ T cells sorted from blood, taken in a trial of the OX40 agonist ivuxolimab. These receptors originate from an adult with an advanced solid tumor such as melanoma, head and neck, liver or kidney cancer.

The chain couples TRBV7-2 to TRBJ1-1; D is unresolved. CDR1 is SGHTA, CDR2 FQGNSA, per germline. V was cut by 3 bases and J by 1 base, with 6 bases left in between. This CDR3 region has 13 residues. This chain's CDR3 is CASSFRANTEAFF. In DNA, the CDR3 is TGTGCCAGCAGCTTCCGGGCGAACACTGAAGCTTTCTTT.

This clone was counted only a few times. The CDR3 protein is CASSFVDRNTEAFF. The CDR3 region has the DNA TGTGCCAGCAGTTTCGTCGACAGGAACACTGAAGCTTTCTTT. This chain uses TRBV6-5 with TRBJ1-1, with TRBD1 as a possible D gene (5 bases). V lost 4 bases and J lost 1, with 10 bases in between. CDR3 length: 14 residues. Germline V lookup: CDR1 MNHEY, CDR2 SVGAGI.

This chain connects TRBV9 to TRBJ2-2; 7 bases map to TRBD1. The length of the CDR3 is 16 residues. Germline values: CDR1 SGDLS, CDR2 YYNGEE. The ends lost 4 bases at V and 4 bases at J; junction bases unmatched: 10. The CDR3 here is CASSPITGTATGELFF. Here the CDR3 DNA reads TGTGCCAGCAGCCCCATAACTGGGACAGCCACCGGGGAGCTGTTTTTT.

The rearrangement links TRBV5-1 to TRBJ2-6, with 8 bases aligning to TRBD1. The V gene's germline CDR1 is SGHRS and CDR2 YFSETQ. The ends lost 4 bases at V and 1 base at J; junction bases unmatched: 13. The CDR3 covers 19 residues. The CDR3 DNA reads TGCGCCAGCAGCCCGGCCATGACAGGGGAAAGGTCTGGGGCCAACGTCCTGACTTTC. This gives the protein CASSPAMTGERSGANVLTF.

V usage is TRBV18 and J usage is TRBJ1-4; 7 nucleotides align to TRBD1. CDR3 length: 18 amino acids. Germline lookup yields CDR1 KGHSH and CDR2 LQKENI. V gave up 3 bases and J gave up 1 base; unmatched junction bases: 11. In DNA form, the CDR3 reads TGTGCCAGCTCACCGGCCGGGACCCAGGGGGTAACTAATGAAAAACTGTTTTTT. Its translation: CASSPAGTQGVTNEKLFF.

The CDR3 sequence: CSVVRMNTEAFF. The CDR3 nucleotides are TGCAGCGTTGTCAGGATGAACACTGAAGCTTTCTTT. This chain uses TRBV29-1 with TRBJ1-1; D call uncertain. Germline CDR1 SQVTM, CDR2 ANQGSEA. V lost 4 bases, J lost 0 bases, and 6 bases lay in between. This CDR3 is built from 12 residues.

This clone was detected a few times. J is TRBJ1-3 and V is TRBV7-2, with TRBD1 identical over 10 bases. Per germline, CDR1 SGHTA and CDR2 FQGNSA. V gave up 3 bases and J gave up 4 bases; unmatched junction bases: 3. This CDR3 has 15 amino acids. In DNA form, the CDR3 reads TGTGCCAGCAGCTTCCCGGGACAGGGGGGAAACACCATATATTTT. This encodes CASSFPGQGGNTIYF.

This clone was observed once. This chain joins TRBV5-1 and TRBJ1-2, with unresolved D. Trimming removed 1 base at V and 2 bases at J, with 9 bases between. The length of the CDR3 is 14 residues. Germline assignment: CDR1 SGHRS and CDR2 YFSETQ. CDR3 region: CASSLRGQNYGYTF. CDR3 coding DNA: TGCGCCAGCAGCTTGAGAGGGCAAAACTATGGCTACACCTTC.